This TCR beta chain was sequenced in a study of control samples from healthy donors and cancer patients (TCRdb year 2020). V drops 6 bases and J drops 3 bases, leaving 6 bases in between. CDR1 MNHEY and CDR2 SVGAGI are derived from the germline V gene. The CDR3 measures 11 amino acids from cysteine to phenylalanine. Only the CDR3 region is kept as DNA, spanning 33 bases read in frame from base 1. This clone was observed once. What this receptor recognizes is not known. No much larger clone exists at a distance of one base, and base qualities are not known. Library method: the immunoSEQ multiplex PCR assay. TCRdb limited this immuneACCESS table to in-frame rearrangements with V and J called. A share of clones is missing; checked studies link under half to unresolved V genes, and the rest is unexplained. The sample includes tens of thousands of clones, with approximately 86% observed a single time. Approximately 3% of the sample lies in the top ten.

The TCR sequence derives from a woman between 50 and 59 years old with lung cancer. The chain links TRBV6-5 with TRBJ2-7, with the D gene not confidently named. Input material: PBMCs. The DNA sequence is given as TGTGCCAGCAGACAATACTACGAGCAGTACTTC. Translated, it gives CASRQYYEQYF.